The 25 T cell receptor beta chains below all came from one sample that was sequenced in a study of blood T cells in healthy people across ages. With a J-beta primer mix and a sample-barcoded 5' primer, a second PCR ran about 6 to 11 cycles. MiXCR was run by TCRdb on the 5' RACE reads, yielding one entry per CDR3 protein. The table shows about 1.4 million distinct CDR3 sequences, with approximately 63% occurring only once. Sequencing was carried out using blood. The receptors come from a man between 18 and 35 years old in good health.

The chain joins TRBV3-1 to TRBJ2-2; 8 bases are shared with TRBD2. The ends lost 0 bases at V and 7 bases at J; junction bases unmatched: 10. Germline CDR1 LGHDT, CDR2 YNNKEL (reference sequence). CDR3 size: 17 residues. CDR3: CASSQDRGGEVIGELFF. Here the CDR3 DNA reads TGTGCCAGCAGCCAAGATCGGGGGGGAGAGGTAATCGGGGAGCTGTTTTTT.

The chain uses TRBV20-1 and TRBJ2-3; TRBD2 matches at 13 bases. With 6 bases clipped from V and 9 bases from J, the junction kept 12 bases outside the gene matches. From germline, CDR1 is DFQATT and CDR2 SNEGSKA (reference sequence). This CDR3 spans 15 amino acids. CDR3 loop: CSAIDGLAGAVTQYF. As DNA, the CDR3 is TGCAGTGCCATCGACGGACTAGCGGGAGCGGTAACGCAGTATTTT.

The rearrangement links TRBV27 to TRBJ2-3; D unresolved. In germline, CDR1 is MNHEY, CDR2 SMNVEV (reference sequence). Trimming left V 5 bases short and J 5 bases short, with 11 bases between. The CDR3 extends over 13 amino acids. The CDR3 sequence: CASSVVSGDTQYF. The CDR3 bases are TGTGCCAGCAGTGTCGTTTCGGGAGATACGCAGTATTTT.

The J gene is TRBJ2-1, the V gene TRBV4-3; 7 positions match TRBD1. V was pared by 0 bases and J by 6 bases, with 5 bases of the junction left unmatched. The length of the CDR3 is 15 residues. Per germline, CDR1 LGHNA and CDR2 YSLEER. DNA for the CDR3: TGCGCCAGCAGCCAAGATAGGTACAGGGGCAATGAGCAGTTCTTC. Its protein is CASSQDRYRGNEQFF.

V gene TRBV18 combines with J gene TRBJ2-7; 10 bases map to TRBD1. CDR1 is KGHSH, CDR2 LQKENI, per germline. V lost 4 bases and J lost 2; bases outside the gene matches: 8. This CDR3 comprises 16 residues. CDR3: CASSQTSGTGAYEQYF. In DNA form, the CDR3 reads TGTGCCAGCTCACAAACTTCCGGGACAGGGGCCTACGAGCAGTACTTC.

The gene calls are TRBV15 and TRBJ2-7; 8 bases are a match to TRBD1. In germline, CDR1 is LNHNV, CDR2 YYDKDF (reference sequence). Trimming at V came to 3 bases and at J to 5 bases, leaving 0 bases not matched to a gene. The CDR3 is made up of 12 amino acids. CDR3: CATSRTGDEQYF. CDR3 nucleotide sequence: TGTGCCACCAGCAGGACAGGGGACGAGCAGTACTTC.

The chain uses TRBV4-3 and TRBJ2-3; 8 bases map to TRBD1. Germline V gene data show CDR1 as LGHNA and CDR2 as YSLEER. The V gene end was trimmed by 0 bases and the J gene end by 4 bases; junction bases not matched to a gene: 9. This CDR3 is 17 amino acids long. The CDR3: CASSQDPGTGYADTQYF. The CDR3 nucleotides are TGCGCCAGCAGCCAAGATCCGGGGACAGGATACGCAGATACGCAGTATTTT.

The CDR3 sequence: CASSFSSYGYTF. CDR3 DNA: TGTGCCAGCAGTTTTTCGTCCTATGGCTACACCTTC. The J gene is TRBJ1-2, the V gene TRBV12-3 or TRBV12-4, with D unresolved. This CDR3 has 12 amino acids. Deletions cut 3 bases from V and 4 bases from J, with 6 bases between.

The chain combines TRBV29-1 with TRBJ2-2; 9 bases agree with TRBD2. CDR3 length equals 19 residues. Germline assignment: CDR1 SQVTM and CDR2 ANQGSEA. Trimming removed 3 bases from V and 0 bases from J; junction bases left unmatched: 14. DNA of the CDR3: TGCAGCGTTGATCCTCCGGGTAGCGGGAGACTCCCGAACACCGGGGAGCTGTTTTTT. Its protein product is CSVDPPGSGRLPNTGELFF.

The V call is TRBV29-1, the J call TRBJ1-2; D perhaps matches TRBD1 (6 bases). This CDR3 comprises 15 residues. Trimming removed 3 bases from V and 4 bases from J, with 18 bases in between. Germline V gene data show CDR1 as SQVTM and CDR2 as ANQGSEA. The DNA for the CDR3 is TGCAGCGTTGATTCGGCCCACAGGGACTTCTATGGCTACACCTTC. It specifies CSVDSAHRDFYGYTF.

The rearrangement links TRBV4-2 to TRBJ2-1; D gene unclear. This CDR3 is built from 16 residues. Germline V gives CDR1 LGHNA, CDR2 YNFKEQ. Trimming took off 2 bases at V and 0 bases at J, with 11 bases between the two ends. CDR3 loop: CASSQPEGPSYNEQFF. DNA of the CDR3: TGTGCCAGCAGCCAACCAGAAGGACCCTCCTACAATGAGCAGTTCTTC.

The chain is built from TRBV9 and TRBJ1-2, with 10 nucleotides matching TRBD1. Germline loops: CDR1 SGDLS, CDR2 YYNGEE. The CDR3 sequence is 16 residues long. The trim removed 3 bases at V and 2 bases at J, leaving 7 bases unmatched. The CDR3 nucleotides read TGTGCCAGCAGCGACGGACAGGGGGGTACCAACTATGGCTACACCTTC. Encoded protein: CASSDGQGGTNYGYTF.

V is TRBV29-1 and J is TRBJ2-5; D is ambiguous. Matching the DNA end better, TRBJ2-7 makes the J call doubtful. Germline loops: CDR1 SQVTM, CDR2 ANQGSEA. CDR3 size: 13 residues. The CDR3 reads CSVEAVATYEQYF. CDR3 DNA: TGCAGCGTTGAAGCGGTAGCAACCTACGAGCAGTACTTC.

The chain recombines TRBV4-1 with TRBJ2-7; unclear D gene. CDR1 is MGHRA and CDR2 is YSYEKL in the germline V gene. The V and J ends lost 1 base and 5 bases respectively, with 12 bases between them. This CDR3 is built from 14 residues. CDR3 in DNA: TGCGCCAGCAGCCAAGGGCCGGGTGTCAACGAGCAGTACTTC. It encodes CASSQGPGVNEQYF.

The chain joins TRBV29-1 to TRBJ2-7; 8 bases are a match to TRBD1. The junction had 8 bases not matched to a gene; V was cut back by 3 bases and J by 4 bases. The germline gives CDR1 SQVTM, CDR2 ANQGSEA. The CDR3 is 14 residues long. The CDR3 region is CSVETGDSLYEQYF. As DNA, the CDR3 is TGCAGCGTTGAGACAGGGGATAGTTTGTACGAGCAGTACTTC.

This clonotype was found a few times. The J gene is TRBJ1-1, the V gene TRBV7-9, with 7 nucleotides matching TRBD1. Germline V CDR1 and CDR2: SEHNR, FQNEAQ (reference sequence). The CDR3 contains 15 residues. Germline trimming cut 4 bases from V and 0 bases from J; bases unmatched to any gene: 5. CDR3 region: CASSSDRALNTEAFF. The CDR3 nucleotides are TGTGCCAGCAGCTCCGACAGGGCCTTGAACACTGAAGCTTTCTTT.

The genes are TRBV6-1 and TRBJ2-5; the match to TRBD2 covers 10 bases. This CDR3 is built from 19 residues. Germline-derived CDR1 and CDR2 are MNHNS and SASEGT. After removal of 6 bases from V and 0 bases from J, the junction contained 16 bases not matched to a gene. CDR3 in amino acids: CASSLKPGLAGDHQETQYF. In DNA, the CDR3 is TGTGCCAGCAGCCTGAAACCGGGGCTAGCGGGGGACCACCAAGAGACCCAGTACTTC.

The J gene is TRBJ2-1, the V gene TRBV9, with a weak D call TRBD1 (6 bases). The V and J ends lost 3 bases and 5 bases respectively, with 15 bases between them. There are 15 residues in the CDR3. Germline CDR1 is SGDLS and CDR2 is YYNGEE. The CDR3 is CASSALGGNNNEQFF. The CDR3 coding sequence is TGTGCCAGCAGCGCCCTAGGGGGAAACAACAATGAGCAGTTCTTC.

This clonotype has a single count. This chain joins TRBV4-1 and TRBJ2-7; 7 nucleotides align to TRBD1. CDR1 and CDR2 (germline): MGHRA, YSYEKL. CDR3 size: 18 residues. J lost 2 bases, V lost 1 base, and 14 bases had no gene match. The CDR3 loop reads CASSQAPGGRVGAYEQYF. DNA of the CDR3: TGCGCCAGCAGCCAAGCCCCAGGGGGAAGAGTGGGGGCCTACGAGCAGTACTTC.

This chain links TRBV20-1 with TRBJ2-3; perhaps TRBD2 as D (5 bases). V dropped 6 bases and J dropped 1 base, with 17 bases sitting between them. The length of the CDR3 is 15 residues. CDR1 and CDR2 (germline): DFQATT, SNEGSKA (reference sequence). CDR3 nucleotides: TGCAGTGCCAACATACTAGGGTGGGGCACAGATACGCAGTATTTT. Encoded protein: CSANILGWGTDTQYF.

The gene calls are TRBV27 and TRBJ2-1; the match to TRBD2 covers 10 bases. This CDR3 has 15 residues. V gave up 2 bases and J gave up 6 bases; unmatched junction bases: 4. Germline loops: CDR1 MNHEY, CDR2 SMNVEV (reference sequence). This CDR3 reads CASSLLAGAPNEQFF. The CDR3 region has the DNA TGTGCCAGCAGTTTACTAGCGGGAGCCCCCAATGAGCAGTTCTTC.

This clonotype occurred a few times. The chain uses TRBV6-2 or TRBV6-3 and TRBJ2-5; TRBD2 matches 9 bases. CDR3 length equals 15 residues. The germline CDR1 and CDR2 sequences are MNHEY and SVGEGT. V shed 5 bases, J shed 5 bases, and the junction held 9 bases outside the gene matches. CDR3 region: CASSSGGRFQETQYF. The CDR3 region has the DNA TGTGCCAGCAGTAGCGGGGGGCGGTTCCAGGAGACCCAGTACTTC.

The rearrangement joins TRBV20-1 to TRBJ2-5; TRBD1 matches at 12 bases. The J call is doubtful: the DNA matches TRBJ2-7 better. CDR3 length: 13 amino acids. Germline lookup yields CDR1 DFQATT and CDR2 SNEGSKA (reference sequence). The CDR3 sequence: CSAEGQGAAEQYF. Written as DNA, the CDR3 is TGCAGTGCCGAGGGACAGGGGGCTGCCGAGCAGTACTTC.

This chain connects TRBV6-2 or TRBV6-3 to TRBJ1-1; D is uncertain. The CDR3 has 13 amino acids. In germline, CDR1 is MNHEY, CDR2 SVGEGT. Trimming left V 2 bases short and J 8 bases short, with 12 bases between. CDR3 nucleotides: TGTGCCAGCAGTTACCACCCTGCGGAGGAAGCTTTCTTT. Protein product: CASSYHPAEEAFF.

This clonotype was counted at least ten times. The chain links TRBV12-3 or TRBV12-4 to TRBJ2-6, with no clear D. The CDR3 is 14 amino acids. V gave up 5 bases and J gave up 0 bases, with 5 bases separating them. CDR3 residues: CASSVFSGANVLTF. The DNA for the CDR3 is TGTGCCAGCAGTGTATTCTCTGGGGCCAACGTCCTGACTTTC.